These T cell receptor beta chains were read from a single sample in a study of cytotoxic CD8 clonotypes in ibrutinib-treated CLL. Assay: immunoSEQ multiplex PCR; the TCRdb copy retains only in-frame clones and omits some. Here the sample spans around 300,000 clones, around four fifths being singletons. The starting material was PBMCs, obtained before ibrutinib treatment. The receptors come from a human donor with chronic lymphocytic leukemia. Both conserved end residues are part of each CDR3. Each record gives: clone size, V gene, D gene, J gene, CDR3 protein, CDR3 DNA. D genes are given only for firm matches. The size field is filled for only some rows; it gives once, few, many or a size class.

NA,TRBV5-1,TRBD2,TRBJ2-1,CASSMAGTSGSRNEQFF,TGCGCCAGCAGCATGGCGGGTACTAGCGGGAGTAGGAATGAGCAGTTCTTC
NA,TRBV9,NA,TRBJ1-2,CASSATTGGYTF,TGTGCCAGCAGCGCCACCACGGGTGGCTACACCTTC
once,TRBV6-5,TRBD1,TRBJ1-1,CASSARDRGYTEAFF,TGTGCCAGCAGTGCCCGGGACAGGGGGTACACTGAAGCTTTCTTT
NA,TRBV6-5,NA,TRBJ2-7,CASSYSIPPAYEQYF,TGTGCCAGCAGTTACTCGATCCCCCCGGCCTACGAGCAGTACTTC
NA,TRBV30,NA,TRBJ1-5,CAWSARVHQPQHF,TGTGCCTGGAGTGCTCGGGTCCATCAGCCCCAGCATTTT
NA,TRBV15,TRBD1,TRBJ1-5,CATSGTGIYNQPQHF,TGTGCCACCAGCGGGACAGGGATTTACAATCAGCCCCAGCATTTT
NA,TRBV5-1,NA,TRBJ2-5,CASSLVSGYQETQYF,TGCGCCAGCAGCTTGGTTTCGGGGTACCAAGAGACCCAGTACTTC
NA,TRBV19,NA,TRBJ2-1,CASSIDLWGSYNEQFF,TGTGCCAGTAGTATAGATCTATGGGGGTCGTACAATGAGCAGTTCTTC
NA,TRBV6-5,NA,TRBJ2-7,CASSYFREYSHEQYF,TGTGCCAGCAGTTACTTCCGGGAATACAGCCACGAGCAGTACTTC
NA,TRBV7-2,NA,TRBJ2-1,CASSLWAIIGDNEQFF,TGTGCCAGCAGCTTATGGGCAATTATTGGGGACAATGAGCAGTTCTTC
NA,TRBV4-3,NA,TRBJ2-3,CASSQSGAYTDTQYF,TGCGCCAGCAGCCAATCCGGGGCCTACACAGATACGCAGTATTTT
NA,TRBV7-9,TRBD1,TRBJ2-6,CASSRTGGVDGANVLTF,TGTGCCAGCAGCCGGACAGGGGGTGTAGATGGGGCCAACGTCCTGACTTTC
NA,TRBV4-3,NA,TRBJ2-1,CASSQDAFRNEQFF,TGCGCCAGCAGCCAAGATGCCTTTCGCAATGAGCAGTTCTTC
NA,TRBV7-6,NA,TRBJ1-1,CASSLDAGMNTEAFF,TGTGCCAGCAGCTTAGATGCTGGGATGAACACTGAAGCTTTCTTT
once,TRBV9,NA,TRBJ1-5,CASSVDGTGSNQPQHF,TGTGCCAGCAGCGTAGACGGAACGGGGAGCAATCAGCCCCAGCATTTT
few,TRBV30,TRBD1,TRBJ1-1,CAWSGQGMGEAFF,TGTGCCTGGAGTGGACAGGGAATGGGTGAAGCTTTCTTT